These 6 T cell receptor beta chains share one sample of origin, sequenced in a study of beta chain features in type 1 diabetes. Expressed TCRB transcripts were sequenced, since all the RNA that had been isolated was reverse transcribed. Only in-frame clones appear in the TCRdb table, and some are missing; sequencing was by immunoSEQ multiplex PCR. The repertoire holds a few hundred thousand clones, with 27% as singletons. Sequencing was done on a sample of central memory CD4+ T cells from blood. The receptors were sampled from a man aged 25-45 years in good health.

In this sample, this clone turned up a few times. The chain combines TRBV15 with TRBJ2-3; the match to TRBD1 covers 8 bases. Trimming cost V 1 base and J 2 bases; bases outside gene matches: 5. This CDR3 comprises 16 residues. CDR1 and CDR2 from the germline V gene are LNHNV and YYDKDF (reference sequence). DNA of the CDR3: TGTGCCACCAGCAGAGGCCCAGGGGGCCCCACAGATACGCAGTATTTT. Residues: CATSRGPGGPTDTQYF. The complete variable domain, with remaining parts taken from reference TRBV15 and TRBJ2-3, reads DAMVIQNPRYQVTQFGKPVTLSCSQTLNHNVMYWYQQKSSQAPKLLFHYYDKDFNNEADTPDNFQSRRPNTSFCFLDIRSPGLGDTAMYLCATSRGPGGPTDTQYFGPGTRLTVL.

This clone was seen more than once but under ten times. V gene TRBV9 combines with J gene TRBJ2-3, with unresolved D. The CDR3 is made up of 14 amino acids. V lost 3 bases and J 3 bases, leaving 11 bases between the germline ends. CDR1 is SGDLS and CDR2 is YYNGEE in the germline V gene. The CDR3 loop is CASSETSWTDTQYF. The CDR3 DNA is TGTGCCAGCAGCGAGACGAGTTGGACAGATACGCAGTATTTT.

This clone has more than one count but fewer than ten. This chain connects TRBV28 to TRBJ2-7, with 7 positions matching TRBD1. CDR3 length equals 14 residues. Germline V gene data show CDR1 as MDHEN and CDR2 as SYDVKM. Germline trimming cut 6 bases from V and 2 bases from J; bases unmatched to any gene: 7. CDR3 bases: TGTGCCAGCAGGACTTTTCAGGGGGCCTACGAGCAGTACTTC. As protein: CASRTFQGAYEQYF.

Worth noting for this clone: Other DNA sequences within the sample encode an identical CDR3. CDR3: CSVKRGQGPNSYNEQFF. The CDR3 DNA reads TGCAGCGTTAAAAGGGGACAGGGCCCAAACTCCTACAATGAGCAGTTCTTC. The rearrangement joins TRBV29-1 to TRBJ2-1; TRBD1 matches 9 bases. This CDR3 comprises 17 residues. Germline CDR1 SQVTM, CDR2 ANQGSEA. V lost 5 bases and J lost 0; bases outside the gene matches: 11.

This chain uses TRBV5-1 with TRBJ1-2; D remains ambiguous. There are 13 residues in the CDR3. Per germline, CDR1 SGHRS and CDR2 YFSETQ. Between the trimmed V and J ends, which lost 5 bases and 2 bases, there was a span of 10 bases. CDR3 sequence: CASRVALNYGYTF. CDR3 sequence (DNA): TGCGCCAGCAGGGTAGCCTTAAACTATGGCTACACCTTC.

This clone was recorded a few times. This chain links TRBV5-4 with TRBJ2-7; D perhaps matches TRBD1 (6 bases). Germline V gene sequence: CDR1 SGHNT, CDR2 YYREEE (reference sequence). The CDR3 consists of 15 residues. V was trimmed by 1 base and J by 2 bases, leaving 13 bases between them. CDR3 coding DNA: TGTGCCAGCAGCTTGAGCAGGACAGCAACCTACGAGCAGTACTTC. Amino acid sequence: CASSLSRTATYEQYF.